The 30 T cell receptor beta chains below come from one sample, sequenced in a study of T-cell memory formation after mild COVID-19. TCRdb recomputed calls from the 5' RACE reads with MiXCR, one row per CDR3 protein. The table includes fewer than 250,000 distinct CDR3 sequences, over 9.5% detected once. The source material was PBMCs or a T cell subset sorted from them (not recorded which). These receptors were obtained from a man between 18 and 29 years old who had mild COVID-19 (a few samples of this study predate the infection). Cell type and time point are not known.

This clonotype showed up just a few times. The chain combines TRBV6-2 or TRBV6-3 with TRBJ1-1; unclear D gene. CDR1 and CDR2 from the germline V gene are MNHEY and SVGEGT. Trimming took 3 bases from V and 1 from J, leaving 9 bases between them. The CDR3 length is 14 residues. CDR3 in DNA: TGTGCCAGCAGTTATTACGGCCCGAACACTGAAGCTTTCTTT. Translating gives CASSYYGPNTEAFF.

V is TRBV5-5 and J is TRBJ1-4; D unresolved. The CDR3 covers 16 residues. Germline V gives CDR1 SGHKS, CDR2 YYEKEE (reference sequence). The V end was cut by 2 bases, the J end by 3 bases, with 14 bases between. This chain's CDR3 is CASSLNVRGPNEKLFF. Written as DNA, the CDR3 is TGTGCCAGCAGCTTAAACGTACGGGGTCCTAATGAAAAACTGTTTTTT.

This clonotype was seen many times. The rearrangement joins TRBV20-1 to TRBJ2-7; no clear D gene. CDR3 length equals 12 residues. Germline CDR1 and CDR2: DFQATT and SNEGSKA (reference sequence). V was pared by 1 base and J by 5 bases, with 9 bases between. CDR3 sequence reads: CSARGTIDEQYV. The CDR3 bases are TGCAGTGCTAGAGGGACGATCGACGAGCAGTACGTC.

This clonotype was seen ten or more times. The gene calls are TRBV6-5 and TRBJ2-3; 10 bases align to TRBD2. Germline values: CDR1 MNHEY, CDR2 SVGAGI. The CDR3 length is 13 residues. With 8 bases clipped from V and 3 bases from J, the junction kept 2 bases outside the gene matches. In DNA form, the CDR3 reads TGTGCCAGCTTAGCGGGGGGAACAGATACGCAGTATTTT. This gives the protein CASLAGGTDTQYF.

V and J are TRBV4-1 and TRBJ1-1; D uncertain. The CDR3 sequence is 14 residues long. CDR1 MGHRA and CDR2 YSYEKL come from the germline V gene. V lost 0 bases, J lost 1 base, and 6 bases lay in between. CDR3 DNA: TGCGCCAGCAGCCAAGATGTTCAGAACACTGAAGCTTTCTTT. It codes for CASSQDVQNTEAFF.

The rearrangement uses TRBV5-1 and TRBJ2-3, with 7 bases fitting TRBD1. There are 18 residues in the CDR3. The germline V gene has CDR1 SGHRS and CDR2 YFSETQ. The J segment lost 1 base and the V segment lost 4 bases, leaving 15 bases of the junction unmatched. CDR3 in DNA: TGCGCCAGCAGCCTCAGACAGGGATCCTGGGGCGGCACAGATACGCAGTATTTT. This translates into CASSLRQGSWGGTDTQYF.

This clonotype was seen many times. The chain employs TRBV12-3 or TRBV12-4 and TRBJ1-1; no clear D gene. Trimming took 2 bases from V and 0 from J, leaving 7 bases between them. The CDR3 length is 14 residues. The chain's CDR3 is CASSLSQLNTEAFF. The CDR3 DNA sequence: TGTGCCAGCAGTTTAAGTCAGTTGAACACTGAAGCTTTCTTT.

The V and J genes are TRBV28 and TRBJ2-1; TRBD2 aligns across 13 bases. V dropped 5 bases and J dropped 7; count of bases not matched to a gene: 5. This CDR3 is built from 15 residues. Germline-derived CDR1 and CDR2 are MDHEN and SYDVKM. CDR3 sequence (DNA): TGTGCCAGCAGTCCCGGACTAGCGGGGGTAAATGAGCAGTTCTTC. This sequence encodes CASSPGLAGVNEQFF.

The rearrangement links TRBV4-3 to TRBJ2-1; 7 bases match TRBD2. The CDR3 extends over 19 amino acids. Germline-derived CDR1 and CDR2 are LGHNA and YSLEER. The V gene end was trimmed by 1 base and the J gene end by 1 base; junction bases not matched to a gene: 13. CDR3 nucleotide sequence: TGCGCCAGCAGCCAAGTAGCGGGTGCGCTTCTCCTTTCCTACAATGAGCAGTTCTTC. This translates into CASSQVAGALLLSYNEQFF.

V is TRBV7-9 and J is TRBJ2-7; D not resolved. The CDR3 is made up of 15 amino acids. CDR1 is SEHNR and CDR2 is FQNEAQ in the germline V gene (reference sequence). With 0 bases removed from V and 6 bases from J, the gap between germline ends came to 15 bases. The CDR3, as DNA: TGTGCCAGCAGCTTAGCGGTGGGGTTGGCCGGCGAGCAGTACTTC. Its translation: CASSLAVGLAGEQYF.

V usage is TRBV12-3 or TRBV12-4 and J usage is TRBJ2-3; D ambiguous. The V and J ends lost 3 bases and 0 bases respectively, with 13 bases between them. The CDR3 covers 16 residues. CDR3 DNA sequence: TGTGCCAGCAGTTTCTCAGGATCCGGGAGCACAGATACGCAGTATTTT. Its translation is CASSFSGSGSTDTQYF.

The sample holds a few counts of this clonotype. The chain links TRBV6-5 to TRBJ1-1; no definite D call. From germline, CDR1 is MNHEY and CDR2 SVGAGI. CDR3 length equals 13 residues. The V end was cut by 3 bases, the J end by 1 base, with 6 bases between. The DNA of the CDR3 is TGTGCCAGCAGTTATTCAGCGAACACTGAAGCTTTCTTT. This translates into CASSYSANTEAFF.

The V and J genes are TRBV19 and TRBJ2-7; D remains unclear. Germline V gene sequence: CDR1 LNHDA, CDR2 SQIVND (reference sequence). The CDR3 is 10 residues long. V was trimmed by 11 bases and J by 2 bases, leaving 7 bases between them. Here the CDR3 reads CAVGTYEQYF. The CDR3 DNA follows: TGTGCCGTGGGGACCTACGAGCAGTACTTC.

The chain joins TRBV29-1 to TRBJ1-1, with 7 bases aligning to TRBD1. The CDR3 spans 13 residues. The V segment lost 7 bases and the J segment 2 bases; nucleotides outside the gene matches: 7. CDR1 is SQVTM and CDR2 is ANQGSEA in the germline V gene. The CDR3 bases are TGCAGCGCCGACCGGGACAGTAACACTGAAGCTTTCTTT. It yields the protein CSADRDSNTEAFF.

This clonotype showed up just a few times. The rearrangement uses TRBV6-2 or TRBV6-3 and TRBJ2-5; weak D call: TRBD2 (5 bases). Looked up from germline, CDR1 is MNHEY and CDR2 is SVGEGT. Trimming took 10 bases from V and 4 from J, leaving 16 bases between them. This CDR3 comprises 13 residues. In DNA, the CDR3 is TGTGCCACCTTCTCAGGAGGTGGAGAGACCCAGTACTTC. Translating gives CATFSGGGETQYF.

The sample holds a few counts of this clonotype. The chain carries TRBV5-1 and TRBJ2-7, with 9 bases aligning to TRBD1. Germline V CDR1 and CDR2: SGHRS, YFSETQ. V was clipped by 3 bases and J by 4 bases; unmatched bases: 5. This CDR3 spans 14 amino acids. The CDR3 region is CASSSDRGWYEQYF. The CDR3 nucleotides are TGCGCCAGCAGCTCGGACAGGGGATGGTACGAGCAGTACTTC.

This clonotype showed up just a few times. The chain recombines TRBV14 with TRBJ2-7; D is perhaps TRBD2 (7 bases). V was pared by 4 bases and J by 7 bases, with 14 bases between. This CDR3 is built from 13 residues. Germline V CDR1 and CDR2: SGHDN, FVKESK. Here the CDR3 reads CASSLRGAIEQYV. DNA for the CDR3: TGTGCCAGCAGCCTACGGGGGGCGATTGAGCAGTACGTC.

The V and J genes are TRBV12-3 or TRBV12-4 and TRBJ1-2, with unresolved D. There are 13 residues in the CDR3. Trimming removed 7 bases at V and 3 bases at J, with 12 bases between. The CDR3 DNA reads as TGTGCCAGCACCATTCGCGGAGACTATGGCTACACCTTC. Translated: CASTIRGDYGYTF.

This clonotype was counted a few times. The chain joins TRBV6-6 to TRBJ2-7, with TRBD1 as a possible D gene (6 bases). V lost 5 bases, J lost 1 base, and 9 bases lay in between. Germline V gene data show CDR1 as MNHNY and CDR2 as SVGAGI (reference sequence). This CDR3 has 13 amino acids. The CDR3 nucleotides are TGTGCCAGCAGTCCGCAGGGGTCCTACGAGCAGTACTTC. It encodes CASSPQGSYEQYF.

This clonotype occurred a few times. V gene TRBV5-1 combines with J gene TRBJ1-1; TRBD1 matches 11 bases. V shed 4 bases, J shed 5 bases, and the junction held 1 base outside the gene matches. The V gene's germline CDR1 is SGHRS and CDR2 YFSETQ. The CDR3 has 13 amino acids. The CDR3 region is CASSGDRGTEAFF. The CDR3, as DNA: TGCGCCAGCAGCGGGGACAGGGGGACTGAAGCTTTCTTT.

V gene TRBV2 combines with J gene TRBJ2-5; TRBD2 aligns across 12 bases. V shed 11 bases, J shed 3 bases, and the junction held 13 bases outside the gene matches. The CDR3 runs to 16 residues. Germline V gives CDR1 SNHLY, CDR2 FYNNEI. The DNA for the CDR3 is TGTGCCGGTCAGCGGCTTCGACTAGCGGGGGAAGAGACCCAGTACTTC. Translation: CAGQRLRLAGEETQYF.

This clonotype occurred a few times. CDR3 loop: CSALYTPWGTEAFF. The CDR3 nucleotides are TGCAGCGCCCTGTACACCCCTTGGGGCACTGAAGCTTTCTTT. V gene TRBV29-1 combines with J gene TRBJ1-1; D gene ambiguous. The CDR3 is 14 residues long. Looked up from germline, CDR1 is SQVTM and CDR2 is ANQGSEA. Trimming shortened V by 7 bases and J by 4 bases, and 19 bases separated the two germline ends.

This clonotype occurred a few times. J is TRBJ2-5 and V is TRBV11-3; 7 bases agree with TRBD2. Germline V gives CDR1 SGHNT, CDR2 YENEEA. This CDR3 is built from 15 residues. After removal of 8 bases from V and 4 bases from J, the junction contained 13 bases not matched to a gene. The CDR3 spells CASAVGGGSSETQYF. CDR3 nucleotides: TGTGCCAGCGCCGTTGGCGGGGGTAGTTCAGAGACCCAGTACTTC.

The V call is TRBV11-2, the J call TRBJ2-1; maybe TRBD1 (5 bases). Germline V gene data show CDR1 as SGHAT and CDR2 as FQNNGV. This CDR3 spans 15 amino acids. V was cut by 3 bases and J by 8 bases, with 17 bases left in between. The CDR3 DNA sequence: TGTGCCAGCAGCTTGCATACAGGATCTCCGTATGAGCAGTTCTTC. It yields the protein CASSLHTGSPYEQFF.

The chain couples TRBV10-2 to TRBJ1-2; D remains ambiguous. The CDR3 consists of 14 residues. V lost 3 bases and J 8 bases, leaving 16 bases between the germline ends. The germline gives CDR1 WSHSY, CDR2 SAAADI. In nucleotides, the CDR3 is TGCGCCAGCAGTGACTACCTTAACGGGGTCGGCTACACCTTC. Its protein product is CASSDYLNGVGYTF.

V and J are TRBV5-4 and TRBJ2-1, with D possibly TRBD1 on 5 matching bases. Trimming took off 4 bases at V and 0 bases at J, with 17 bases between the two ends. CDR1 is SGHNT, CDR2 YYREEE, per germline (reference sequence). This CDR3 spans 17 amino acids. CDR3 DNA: TGTGCCAGCAGCCGGACATGGACCTTAAGCTCCTACAATGAGCAGTTCTTC. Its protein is CASSRTWTLSSYNEQFF.

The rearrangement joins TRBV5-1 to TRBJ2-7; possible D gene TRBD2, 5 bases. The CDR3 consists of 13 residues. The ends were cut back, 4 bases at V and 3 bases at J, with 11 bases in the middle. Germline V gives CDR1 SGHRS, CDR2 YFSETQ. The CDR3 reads CASSGPGIYEQYF. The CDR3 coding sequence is TGCGCCAGCAGCGGACCCGGGATCTACGAGCAGTACTTC. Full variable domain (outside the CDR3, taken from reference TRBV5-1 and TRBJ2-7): KAGVTQTPRYLIKTRGQQVTLSCSPISGHRSVSWYQQTPGQGLQFLFEYFSETQRNKGNFPGRFSGRQFSNSRSEMNVSTLELGDSALYLCASSGPGIYEQYFGPGTRLTVT.

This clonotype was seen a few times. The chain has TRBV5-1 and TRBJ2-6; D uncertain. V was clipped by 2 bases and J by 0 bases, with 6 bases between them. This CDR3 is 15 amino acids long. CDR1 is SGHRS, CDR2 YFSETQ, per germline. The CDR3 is CASSFSSSGANVLTF. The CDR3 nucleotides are TGCGCCAGCAGCTTTTCGAGCTCTGGGGCCAACGTCCTGACTTTC. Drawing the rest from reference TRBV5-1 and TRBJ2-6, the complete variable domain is KAGVTQTPRYLIKTRGQQVTLSCSPISGHRSVSWYQQTPGQGLQFLFEYFSETQRNKGNFPGRFSGRQFSNSRSEMNVSTLELGDSALYLCASSFSSSGANVLTFGAGSRLTVL.

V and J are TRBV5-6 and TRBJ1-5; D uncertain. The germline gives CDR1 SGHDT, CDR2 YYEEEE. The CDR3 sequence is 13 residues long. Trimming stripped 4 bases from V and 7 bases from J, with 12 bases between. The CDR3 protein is CASSKDLGQPQHF. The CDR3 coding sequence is TGTGCCAGCAGCAAGGACTTGGGGCAGCCCCAGCATTTT.

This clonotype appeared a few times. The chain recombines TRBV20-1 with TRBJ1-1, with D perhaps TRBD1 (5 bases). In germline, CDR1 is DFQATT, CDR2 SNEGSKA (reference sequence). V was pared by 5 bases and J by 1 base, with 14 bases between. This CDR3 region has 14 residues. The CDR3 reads CSAHLGGANTEAFF. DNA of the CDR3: TGCAGTGCTCATTTGGGAGGGGCGAACACTGAAGCTTTCTTT.